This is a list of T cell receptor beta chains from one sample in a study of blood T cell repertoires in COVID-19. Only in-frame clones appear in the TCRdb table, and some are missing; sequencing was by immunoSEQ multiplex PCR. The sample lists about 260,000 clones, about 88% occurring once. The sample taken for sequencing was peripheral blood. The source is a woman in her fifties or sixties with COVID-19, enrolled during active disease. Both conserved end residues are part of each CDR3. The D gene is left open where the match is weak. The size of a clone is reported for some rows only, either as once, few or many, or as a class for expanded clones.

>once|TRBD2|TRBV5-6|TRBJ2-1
CASSLGLAGASSYNEQFF
TGTGCCAGCAGCTTGGGACTAGCGGGAGCCAGCTCCTACAATGAGCAGTTCTTC
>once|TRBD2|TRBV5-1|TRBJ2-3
CASSLGVAGGPTDTQYF
TGCGCCAGCAGCTTGGGGGTAGCGGGAGGGCCTACAGATACGCAGTATTTT
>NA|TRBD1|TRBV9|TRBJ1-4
CASSAGTGALMSKLFF
TGTGCCAGCAGCGCCGGGACAGGGGCTTTGATGTCAAAACTGTTTTTT
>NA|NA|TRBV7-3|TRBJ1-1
CASSYDRNTEAFF
TGTGCCAGCAGCTACGACAGAAACACTGAAGCTTTCTTT
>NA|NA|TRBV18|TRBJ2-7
CASSPSRRDYWQYF
TGTGCCAGCTCCCCTTCTCGACGGGATTACTGGCAGTACTTC
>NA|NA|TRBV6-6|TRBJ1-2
CASGQPTNYGYTF
TGTGCCAGCGGACAGCCAACTAACTATGGCTACACCTTC
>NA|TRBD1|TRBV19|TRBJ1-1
CASSSSTGGNTEAFF
TGTGCCAGTAGTTCGTCGACAGGGGGGAACACTGAAGCTTTCTTT
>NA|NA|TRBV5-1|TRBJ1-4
CASSLSVEGHPLFF
TGCGCCAGCAGCTTGTCGGTTGAGGGACATCCACTGTTTTTT
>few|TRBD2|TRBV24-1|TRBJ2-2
CATSDLSFPSGSLNTGELFF
TGTGCCACCAGTGATTTGTCCTTCCCTAGCGGGAGCCTGAACACCGGGGAGCTGTTTTTT
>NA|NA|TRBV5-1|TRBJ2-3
CASSLGGAESTDTQYF
TGCGCCAGCAGCTTGGGCGGGGCCGAAAGCACAGATACGCAGTATTTT
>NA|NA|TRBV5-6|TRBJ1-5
CASSLASNQPQHF
TGTGCCAGCAGCTTGGCGTCGAATCAGCCCCAGCATTTT
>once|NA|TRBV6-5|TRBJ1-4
CASRIGQTNEKLFF
TGTGCCAGCAGGATAGGACAGACTAATGAAAAACTGTTTTTT
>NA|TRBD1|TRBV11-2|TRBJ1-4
CASSLGQGREKLFF
TGTGCCAGCAGCCTTGGACAGGGTCGCGAAAAACTGTTTTTT
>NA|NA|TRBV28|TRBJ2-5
CASSGSGGGKETQYF
TGTGCCAGCAGTGGTTCGGGAGGGGGCAAAGAGACCCAGTACTTC
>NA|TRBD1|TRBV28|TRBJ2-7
CASSRPGTGVYEQYF
TGTGCCAGCAGTCGACCGGGGACAGGGGTCTACGAGCAGTACTTC
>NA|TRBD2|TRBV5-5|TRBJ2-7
CASSVGLAETYEQYF
TGTGCCAGCAGCGTAGGACTAGCGGAAACCTACGAGCAGTACTTC
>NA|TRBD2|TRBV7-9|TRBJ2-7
CASSLDLGSGAYEQYF
TGTGCCAGCAGCTTAGATCTCGGTAGCGGGGCCTACGAGCAGTACTTC
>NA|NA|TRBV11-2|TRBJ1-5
CASSLGGGSNQPQHF
TGTGCCAGCAGCTTAGGGGGGGGGAGCAATCAGCCCCAGCATTTT
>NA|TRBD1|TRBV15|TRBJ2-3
CATSRENTGTGPGDTQYF
TGTGCCACCAGCAGAGAGAACACCGGGACAGGGCCCGGAGATACGCAGTATTTT
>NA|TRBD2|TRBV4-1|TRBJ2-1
CASSQEVTSGRGGEQFF
TGCGCCAGCAGCCAAGAAGTGACTAGCGGGAGGGGGGGTGAGCAGTTCTTC
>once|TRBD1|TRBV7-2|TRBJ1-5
CASSSGQGARQPQHF
TGTGCCAGCAGCTCGGGACAGGGGGCCCGTCAGCCCCAGCATTTT
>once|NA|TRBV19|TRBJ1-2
CGSQGSHGYTF
TGTGGTTCACAGGGTTCTCATGGCTACACCTTC
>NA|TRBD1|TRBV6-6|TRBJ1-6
CASSLRTGEASPLHF
TGTGCCAGCAGCCTCCGGACAGGGGAAGCCTCACCCCTCCACTTT
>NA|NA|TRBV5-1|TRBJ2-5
CASSFGGQETQYF
TGCGCCAGCAGCTTCGGGGGCCAAGAGACCCAGTACTTC
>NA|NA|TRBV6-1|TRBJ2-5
CASSEARVAGDQYF
TGTGCCAGCAGTGAAGCCAGGGTCGCTGGGGACCAGTACTTC
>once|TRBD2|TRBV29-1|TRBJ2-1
CSVGTGLAGLSGEQFF
TGCAGCGTTGGAACGGGACTAGCGGGGCTATCCGGTGAGCAGTTCTTC
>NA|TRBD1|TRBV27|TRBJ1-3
CASSLRTGSGNTIYF
TGTGCCAGCAGCCTAAGGACAGGGTCTGGAAACACCATATATTTT
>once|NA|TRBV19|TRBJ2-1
CASSMSGAPRYNEQFF
TGTGCCAGTAGTATGTCGGGAGCCCCTAGATACAATGAGCAGTTCTTC
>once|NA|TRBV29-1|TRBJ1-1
CSVSTSGALTEAFF
TGCAGCGTGTCCACCAGTGGGGCTCTCACTGAAGCTTTCTTT
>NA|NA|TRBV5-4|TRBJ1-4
CASRDRGTTNEKLFF
TGTGCCAGCAGGGATCGAGGCACAACTAATGAAAAACTGTTTTTT
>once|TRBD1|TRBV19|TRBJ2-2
CASSIGKKRTGSTGELFF
TGTGCCAGTAGTATAGGGAAAAAGAGGACAGGGAGCACCGGGGAGCTGTTTTTT
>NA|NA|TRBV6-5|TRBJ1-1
CASSYSKDRNTEAFF
TGTGCCAGCAGTTACTCGAAGGACAGGAACACTGAAGCTTTCTTT
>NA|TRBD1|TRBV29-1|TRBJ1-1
CSVEVDRVNTEAFF
TGCAGCGTGGAAGTCGACAGGGTGAACACTGAAGCTTTCTTT
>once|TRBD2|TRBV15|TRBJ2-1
CATSRGLAGSDEQFF
TGTGCCACCAGCAGGGGACTAGCGGGAAGTGATGAGCAGTTCTTC
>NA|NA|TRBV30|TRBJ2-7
CAWSRLGYEQYF
TGTGCCTGGAGCAGACTAGGGTACGAGCAGTACTTC
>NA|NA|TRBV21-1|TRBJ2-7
CASSKGAKAVTPSYEQYF
TGTGCCAGCAGCAAAGGGGCTAAGGCAGTCACCCCCTCCTACGAGCAGTACTTC
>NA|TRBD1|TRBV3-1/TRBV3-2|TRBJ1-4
CASSLRAGGTNEKLFF
TGTGCCAGCAGCCTTCGGGCAGGGGGAACTAATGAAAAACTGTTTTTT